This record concerns one TCR beta chain sequence. Its specificity is not known. The data are from a study of cytotoxic CD8 clonotypes in ibrutinib-treated CLL. Background on the study: Complete response was seen in 2 patients and partial in some 24; around twelve progressed and 14 stayed remitted after a median about 68 months. The samples contained hundreds of thousands of productive templates on average. They also contained an average of 94,082 productive rearrangements. General observations from the study: Patients showed higher baseline clonality than age-matched healthy donors, and it tracked circulating CD8+ T-cell counts.

A 1 in 200,000 to 1 in 1 million T cell depth was the sequencing target. Produced via immunoSEQ multiplex PCR; TCRdb's table is partial and in-frame only. The table lists 140,000 or so clones, 79% of them singletons. There are 15 residues in the CDR3. Per germline, CDR1 KGHSH and CDR2 LQKENI. Trimming cost V 2 bases and J 6 bases, with 17 bases left between them. The chain joins TRBV18 to TRBJ2-7; D possibly corresponds to TRBD2 (5 bases). This TCR came from a human donor with chronic lymphocytic leukemia. The source was PBMCs, collected after 12 months of ibrutinib treatment. CDR3 loop: CASSPSSGGQSEQYF. Written as DNA, the CDR3 is TGTGCCAGCTCACCATCCAGCGGTGGTCAATCCGAGCAGTACTTC.